The rows below give T cell receptor beta chains drawn from one sample of a study of CD8 T cells in ankylosing spondylitis. TCRdb independently ran MiXCR on the 5' RACE reads; one entry per CDR3 protein. This table holds 800,000 to 900,000 distinct CDR3 sequences, 12% found once. Sequencing was carried out using blood, either unsorted or a sorted T cell fraction (not recorded which). The origin of the receptors is a male donor with ankylosing spondylitis. CDR3s include the opening cysteine and the closing phenylalanine or tryptophan. A D gene is named only where the DNA matches it firmly. Size values are once, few and many counts, or a class for expanded clones, and some rows have none.

CDR3aa,CDR3nt,d_gene,v_gene,j_gene,abundance
CASSGSSGWGDEQYF,TGTGCCAGCAGCGGGTCTAGCGGCTGGGGGGACGAGCAGTACTTC,TRBD2,TRBV9,TRBJ2-7,.
CSGAGGWGMNTEAFF,TGCAGCGGCGCAGGGGGTTGGGGAATGAACACTGAAGCTTTCTTT,TRBD1,TRBV29-1,TRBJ1-1,many
CASRPWGSYEQYF,TGTGCCAGCAGGCCTTGGGGGTCCTACGAGCAGTACTTC,.,TRBV6-1,TRBJ2-7,many
CASTSQGSGYTF,TGTGCCAGCACCTCCCAGGGTTCTGGCTACACCTTC,.,TRBV3-1,TRBJ1-2,few
CASSLAGLADNNEQFF,TGTGCCAGCAGTTTAGCGGGGCTAGCGGATAACAATGAGCAGTTCTTC,TRBD2,TRBV12-3/TRBV12-4,TRBJ2-1,.
CASSPQGSNNEQFF,TGTGCCAGCAGCCCTCAGGGATCCAACAATGAGCAGTTCTTC,.,TRBV5-5,TRBJ2-1,.
CSAVAGGNTGELFF,TGCAGTGCGGTAGCGGGGGGGAACACCGGGGAGCTGTTTTTT,TRBD2,TRBV20-1,TRBJ2-2,.
CASSDSREGAETQYF,TGTGCCAGCAGTGACTCGAGGGAGGGTGCCGAGACCCAGTACTTC,TRBD2,TRBV6-4,TRBJ2-5,.
CASSPRERSSYEQYF,TGTGCCAGCAGCCCCCGGGAAAGGAGCTCCTACGAGCAGTACTTC,.,TRBV7-8,TRBJ2-7,.
CASSLRLYQETQYF,TGTGCCAGCAGCTTAAGGCTATACCAAGAGACCCAGTACTTC,.,TRBV11-1,TRBJ2-5,few
CSAARGDRDYEQYF,TGCAGTGCTGCGCGTGGGGACAGGGACTACGAGCAGTACTTC,TRBD1,TRBV20-1,TRBJ2-7,.
CASNAWGNSPLHF,TGTGCCAGCAATGCCTGGGGCAATTCACCCCTCCACTTT,.,TRBV12-3/TRBV12-4,TRBJ1-6,.
CASTMTAVYYF,TGTGCCAGCACTATGACAGCTGTCTATTATTTT,.,TRBV12-3/TRBV12-4,TRBJ1-3,.
CASSSMDGGGLRGANVLTF,TGTGCCAGCAGTTCCATGGACGGGGGGGGACTGAGAGGGGCCAACGTCCTGACTTTC,TRBD2,TRBV28,TRBJ2-6,.
CSVGEQFF,TGCAGCGTTGGAGAGCAGTTCTTC,.,TRBV29-1,TRBJ2-1,many